This T cell receptor beta chain comes out of a study of beta chain features in type 1 diabetes. Details on this clone: Other nucleotide sequences from this sample produce the same CDR3.

The V gene end was trimmed by 7 bases and the J gene end by 0 bases; junction bases not matched to a gene: 3. Germline V gene sequence: CDR1 MNHEY, CDR2 SVGAGI. The CDR3 has 13 amino acids. Every isolated RNA sample was fully reverse transcribed, so sequencing captured expressed TCRB transcripts. The method was immunoSEQ multiplex PCR; TCRdb's version includes in-frame clones alone and lacks a portion of them. This sample carries 300,000 to 450,000 clones, over 9.5% of them seen once, and the ten largest clones take roughly 0.015%. Sequenced: naive CD4+ T cells from blood. V gene TRBV6-5 combines with J gene TRBJ2-7; 7 bases align to TRBD1. This clonotype originated in a man aged 18-30 years in good health. DNA for the CDR3: TGTGCCAGCACGAGGACAGGCTCCTACGAGCAGTACTTC. It yields the protein CASTRTGSYEQYF.